These 9 T cell receptor beta chains were sequenced from one sample in a study of beta chain features in type 1 diabetes. Findings and limits, study-wide: Among patients with Type 1 diabetes, TCRB CDR3s were moderately but significantly shorter in every one of the four CD4+ subsets.

Their antigen targets remain unknown. The whole isolated RNA underwent reverse transcription, so sequencing captured expressed TCRB transcripts. Clones were read by immunoSEQ multiplex PCR, and TCRdb kept only the in-frame ones, dropping some. The sample lists roughly 280,000 clones, approximately 24% seen once, with 0.012% in the top ten. Sample: naive CD4+ T cells from blood. These TCRs come from a woman in her 30s with type 1 diabetes.

J is TRBJ2-3 and V is TRBV29-1; 7 nucleotides align to TRBD1. J gave up 6 bases and V 7 bases, and 7 bases lay outside the gene matches. Germline V CDR1 and CDR2: SQVTM, ANQGSEA. The CDR3 spans 12 residues. The CDR3 region is CSDATGFDTQYF. In nucleotides, the CDR3 is TGCAGCGACGCGACAGGGTTTGATACGCAGTATTTT.

The chain joins TRBV5-4 to TRBJ2-3, with TRBD1 matching over 7 bases. Trimming cost V 3 bases and J 1 base; bases outside gene matches: 2. The CDR3 loop spans 14 amino acids. Per the germline V gene, CDR1 is SGHNT and CDR2 is YYREEE (reference sequence). The CDR3 DNA reads as TGTGCCAGCAGCTCGGGACAGCGCACAGATACGCAGTATTTT. The encoded protein is CASSSGQRTDTQYF.

This clone was seen a single time. The chain employs TRBV5-4 and TRBJ1-1, with TRBD1 matching 7 bases. The CDR3 has 14 residues. The V segment lost 5 bases and the J segment 5 bases; nucleotides outside the gene matches: 9. CDR1 SGHNT and CDR2 YYREEE come from the germline V gene (reference sequence). CDR3 in amino acids: CASSLTGSGTEAFF. CDR3 sequence (DNA): TGTGCCAGCAGTTTGACAGGGAGTGGAACTGAAGCTTTCTTT.

In its sample, this clone was seen a few times. The J gene is TRBJ2-6, the V gene TRBV7-9, with D perhaps matching TRBD1 (5 bases). The V end was cut by 3 bases, the J end by 0 bases, with 9 bases between. CDR1 SEHNR and CDR2 FQNEAQ come from the germline V gene (reference sequence). The CDR3 runs 16 residues. The CDR3 sequence is CASSFTGHSGANVLTF. In DNA form, the CDR3 reads TGTGCCAGCAGCTTCACAGGCCACTCTGGGGCCAACGTCCTGACTTTC.

The chain uses TRBV19 and TRBJ2-7, with TRBD1 matching 9 bases. Losses at the gene ends were 5 bases for V and 6 bases for J; bases not matched to a gene: 11. This CDR3 is built from 15 residues. Germline lookup yields CDR1 LNHDA and CDR2 SQIVND (reference sequence). CDR3 protein: CASSARGYRGREQYF. The CDR3, as DNA: TGTGCCAGTAGTGCGAGGGGCTACAGGGGGCGCGAGCAGTACTTC.

V usage is TRBV18 and J usage is TRBJ2-2; 7 bases line up with TRBD1. CDR3 size: 15 residues. The germline V gene has CDR1 KGHSH and CDR2 LQKENI. J was trimmed by 4 bases and V by 3 bases; bases with no gene match: 5. The CDR3 reads CASSPRTGFTGELFF. In nucleotides, the CDR3 is TGTGCCAGCTCACCGCGGACAGGATTCACCGGGGAGCTGTTTTTT.

This clone occurred a few times. The same CDR3 is also encoded by other DNA sequences in this sample. The chain links TRBV5-1 to TRBJ2-5, with TRBD2 as a possible D gene (6 bases). The CDR3 runs 14 residues. The V gene's germline CDR1 is SGHRS and CDR2 YFSETQ. The ends were cut back, 0 bases at V and 2 bases at J, with 8 bases in the middle. CDR3 DNA sequence: TGCGCCAGCAGCTTGGTTGGGGGGCAAGAGACCCAGTACTTC. It is translated as CASSLVGGQETQYF.

The J gene is TRBJ2-1, the V gene TRBV25-1; D perhaps matches TRBD2 (6 bases). Per germline, CDR1 MGHDK and CDR2 SYGVNS. V shed 2 bases and J shed 0 bases, with 11 bases lying between them. This CDR3 comprises 16 residues. In DNA, the CDR3 is TGTGCCAGCAGTGAACCCGGGACTCGCTCCTACAATGAGCAGTTCTTC. It encodes CASSEPGTRSYNEQFF.

This clone was found a few times. The junction shows a germline mismatch at one end, possibly a read error. The V and J genes are TRBV4-1 and TRBJ2-5, with 12 nucleotides matching TRBD2. The germline gives CDR1 MGHRA, CDR2 YSYEKL. The CDR3 is made up of 15 amino acids. CDR3 in DNA: TGTGCCAGCAGCCAACTAGCGGGAGGATCAGAGACCCAGTACTTC. Translating gives CASSQLAGGSETQYF.